This TCR beta chain was identified in a study of T cells in Graves' hyperthyroidism and ophthalmopathy. Background on the study: Peripheral blood collection took place at initial diagnosis, before any treatment. Study-level findings and limits: Blood samples included most of the expanded thyroid clonotypes exceeding 0.001.

Researchers amplified the TCR beta CDR3 regions from RNA transcripts. HTBI primers drove first-round RT-PCR of the TCR CDR3. TCRdb recomputed calls from the multiplex PCR reads with MiXCR, one row per CDR3 protein. The data contain about 560,000 distinct CDR3 sequences, approximately 16% of them seen just once; the ten biggest clones take up about 17%. This clonotype was observed many times. The antigen is not known. This clonotype originated in a woman aged 18 to 35 with Graves' hyperthyroidism. Sequenced sample: blood.

The CDR3: CASSFGTGKAFF. CDR3 DNA sequence: TGTGCCAGCAGCTTCGGGACCGGAAAAGCTTTCTTT. This rearrangement joins TRBV11-2 to TRBJ1-1, with D maybe TRBD1 (5 bases). V lost 3 bases and J 9 bases, leaving 11 bases between the germline ends. The length of the CDR3 is 12 residues. CDR1 is SGHAT and CDR2 is FQNNGV in the germline V gene.